This T cell receptor (beta chain) was recovered during a study of blood T cell repertoires in COVID-19. V was pared by 3 bases and J by 1 base, with 9 bases between. The length of the CDR3 is 13 residues. Germline-derived CDR1 and CDR2 are GTSNPN and SVGIG (reference sequence). Clones were read by immunoSEQ multiplex PCR, and TCRdb kept only the in-frame ones, dropping some. The table has around 450,000 clones, around 88% seen once. Sequencing was done on a sample of peripheral blood. The chain joins TRBV30 to TRBJ1-1, with a weak D call TRBD1 (5 bases). This clonotype was obtained from a woman aged 25 to 39 with acute or convalescent COVID-19. The CDR3 loop is CAWRAGGNTEAFF. The DNA of the CDR3 is TGTGCCTGGAGGGCCGGGGGGAACACTGAAGCTTTCTTT.